This T cell receptor beta chain is from a study of OX40 agonist ivuxolimab in advanced cancers. Overall study context: Dosing consisted of intravenous ivuxolimab at 0.01 to 10 mg/kg every 2 weeks. Whole-study findings and limits: Clonal expansion among partial responders at 0.1-3.0 mg/kg ranked near the lowest.

Sequenced by immunoSEQ multiplex PCR; TCRdb stores in-frame clones only, minus some. This sample has some 35,000 clones, with 65% to 80% found just once. With respect to this clone: Its antigen is unidentified.

The origin of this receptor is an adult with an advanced solid tumor such as melanoma, head and neck, liver or kidney cancer. This sample comprised CD4+ or CD8+ T cells sorted from blood, obtained in a trial of the OX40 agonist ivuxolimab.

The CDR3 nucleotides are TGTGCCAGCAGCACGGCCGGTTACACTGAAGCTTTCTTT. Its protein is CASSTAGYTEAFF. The V and J genes are TRBV11-2 and TRBJ1-1; the D is unclear. Germline values: CDR1 SGHAT, CDR2 FQNNGV. CDR3 length: 13 residues. The V gene lost 5 bases and the J gene lost 3 bases, with 10 bases spanning the gap.